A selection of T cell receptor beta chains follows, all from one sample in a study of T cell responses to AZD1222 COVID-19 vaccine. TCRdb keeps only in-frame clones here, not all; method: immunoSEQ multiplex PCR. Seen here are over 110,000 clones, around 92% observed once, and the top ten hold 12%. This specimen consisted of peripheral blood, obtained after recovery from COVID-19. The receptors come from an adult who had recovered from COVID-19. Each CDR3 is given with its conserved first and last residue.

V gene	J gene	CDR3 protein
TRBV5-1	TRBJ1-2	CASRGTVNYGYTF
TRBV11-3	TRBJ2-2	CASSLGLNGELFF
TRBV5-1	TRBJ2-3	CASSLGLAGDTQYF
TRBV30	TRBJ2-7	CAWAYSKYEQYF
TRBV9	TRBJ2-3	CATVPGLAGRTDTQYF
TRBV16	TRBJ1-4	CASSPNAQPNEKLFF
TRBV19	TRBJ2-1	CASSTPSGSGNEQFF
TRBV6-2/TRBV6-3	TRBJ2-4	CASSYSSGRVLAKNIQYF
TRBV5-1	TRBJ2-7	CASSYGTSSYEQYF
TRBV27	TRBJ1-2	CASSFHVTGYYYGYTF
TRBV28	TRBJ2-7	CASSLESRGLPYEQYF
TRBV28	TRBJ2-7	CASSLGGRASYEQYF
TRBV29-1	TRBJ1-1	CSVGGHRGMNTEAFF
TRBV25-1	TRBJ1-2	CASSPPGHLYGYTF
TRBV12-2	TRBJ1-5	CASRKGSGHSNQPQHF
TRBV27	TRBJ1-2	CASSLGRPYRYTF
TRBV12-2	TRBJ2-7	CASRQGLARRDEQYF
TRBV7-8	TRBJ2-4	CASSLARLAGGGGGIQYF
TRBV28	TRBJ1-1	CASSTRADTEAFF
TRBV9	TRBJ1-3	CASSPGVSGNTIYF
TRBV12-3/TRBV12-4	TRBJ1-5	CASSNRVQPQHF
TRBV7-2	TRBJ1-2	CASSLRQEGAPSDTF
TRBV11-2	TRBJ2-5	CASSGMTFQETQYF
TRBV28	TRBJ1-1	CASSLGDSQAFF
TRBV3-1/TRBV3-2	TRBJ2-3	CASSQLDLDTQYF
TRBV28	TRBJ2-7	CASSPDRGGHEQYF
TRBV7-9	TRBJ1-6	CAHGDRNNSPLHF
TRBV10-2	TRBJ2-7	CASSESRPGLAMVYEQYF
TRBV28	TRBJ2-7	CASSPGREQYF
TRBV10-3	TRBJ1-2	CAIQGDNYGYTF
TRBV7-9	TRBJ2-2	CASSLGRGGELFF
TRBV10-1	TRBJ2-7	CASSPTSGKWYEQYF
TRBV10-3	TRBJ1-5	CAISPGGDQPQHF
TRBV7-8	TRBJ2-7	CASSSSGQRYEQYF
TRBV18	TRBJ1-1	CASSPRTGGNTEAFF
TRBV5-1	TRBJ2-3	CASSLTGADTQYF
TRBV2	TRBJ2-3	CASRGLAGGRSTDTQYF
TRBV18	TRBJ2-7	CASSPGTSKGYEQYF
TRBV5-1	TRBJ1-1	CASSLDDRRGGSEAFF